This T cell receptor (beta chain) stems from a study of cytomegalovirus exposure and HLA in healthy donors. The CDR3 is 15 amino acids. Germline V gene data show CDR1 as MNHNS and CDR2 as SASEGT. The germline V and J ends were trimmed by 2 bases and 3 bases, with 14 bases remaining between them. Amplification used 60 Vbeta primers and 13 Jbeta primers. Libraries were prepared by immunoSEQ multiplex PCR; TCRdb keeps only in-frame clonotypes and omits some of them. The table has over 130,000 clones, about 66% seen once; the top ten hold around 1.9%. The sample consisted of PBMCs. The chain uses TRBV6-1 and TRBJ2-7; D not resolved. This TCR came from a male donor in good health and CMV-seronegative. The CDR3, as DNA: TGTGCCAGCAGTGAAATGGTCGGTCCATTCTACGAGCAGTACTTC. The encoded protein is CASSEMVGPFYEQYF.